This section outlines one T cell receptor beta chain sequence together with its context. Antigen: not known. The entry originates in a study of shared clonotypes between healthy human individuals. CDR1 and CDR2 from the germline V gene are MNHEY and SMNVEV (reference sequence). The CDR3 runs 17 residues. V was clipped by 8 bases and J by 1 base; unmatched bases: 10. The sorted-subset replicate PCRs were given 150 to 250 ng DNA, which is approximately 30,000 T cell genomes. Sequenced by immunoSEQ multiplex PCR; TCRdb stores in-frame clones only, minus some. The sample has over 2 million clones; roughly 94% are singletons. Findings and limits, study-wide: Specimens sampled were limited to blood, with tissue repertoires likely differing. Around 5% was the fraction of naive CD4 clonotypes found shared across a few donors. Non-shared clonotypes displayed generation probabilities falling below those of clonotypes present in all four donors.

The material sequenced was naive CD4+ T cells sorted from blood. Sample subset: CD45RA+ positively selected. The origin of this receptor is a man between 18 and 35 years old in good health. The V call is TRBV27, the J call TRBJ2-6; 8 bases are shared with TRBD1. The DNA of the CDR3 is TGTGCCAGCTTTTCGGGGACAGGCCGATCTGGGGCCAACGTCCTGACTTTC. This sequence encodes CASFSGTGRSGANVLTF.